The next 28 T cell receptor beta chains were all read from a single sample in a study of T cell changes during pregnancy in multiple sclerosis. Sequencing used immunoSEQ multiplex PCR; TCRdb keeps in-frame clones, though not all of them. The data show around 35,000 clones, 90% seen once. The sample here was CD8+ T cells from peripheral blood mononuclear cells, taken before pregnancy. The receptors derive from a female donor with multiple sclerosis, enrolled in a pregnancy study.

This chain connects TRBV20-1 to TRBJ1-1, with D tentatively TRBD1 (5 bases). The CDR3 spans 11 residues. CDR1 is DFQATT, CDR2 SNEGSKA, per germline (reference sequence). Between the trimmed V and J ends, which lost 1 base and 8 bases, there was a span of 8 bases. The CDR3 region is CSARVGQEAFF. CDR3 DNA: TGCAGTGCTAGAGTGGGGCAGGAAGCTTTCTTT.

CDR3 bases: TGTGCCAGCAGCCAAGATCAGGGCATGAACACTGAAGCTTTCTTT. Translating gives CASSQDQGMNTEAFF. This chain connects TRBV4-2 to TRBJ1-1; possibly TRBD1 for D (5 bases). CDR3 length: 15 residues. Trimming took off 0 bases at V and 0 bases at J, with 8 bases between the two ends. CDR1 is LGHNA and CDR2 is YNFKEQ in the germline V gene.

The chain uses TRBV19 and TRBJ1-1; the D gene is possibly TRBD1 (5 bases). CDR1 is LNHDA and CDR2 is SQIVND in the germline V gene (reference sequence). Trimming took 3 bases from V and 4 from J, leaving 9 bases between them. This CDR3 region has 13 residues. The CDR3 DNA follows: TGTGCCAGTAGTATCGGGGGGTCCACTGAAGCTTTCTTT. This encodes CASSIGGSTEAFF.

The chain combines TRBV7-2 with TRBJ1-2; 10 bases are a match to TRBD1. Germline trimming cut 5 bases from V and 5 bases from J; bases unmatched to any gene: 5. The CDR3 extends over 14 amino acids. The germline gives CDR1 SGHTA, CDR2 FQGNSA. For the CDR3, the DNA is TGTGCCAGCAGCCCAGGGACAGGGGCATATGGCTACACCTTC. It encodes CASSPGTGAYGYTF.

This chain uses TRBV7-3 with TRBJ2-1; a possible D gene is TRBD2 (7 bases). Between the trimmed V and J ends, which lost 3 bases and 0 bases, there was a span of 12 bases. CDR1 is SGHTA, CDR2 FQGTGA, per germline. The CDR3 is 16 amino acids. CDR3 amino acids: CASSFRGGASYNEQFF. CDR3 bases: TGTGCCAGCAGCTTTAGGGGGGGGGCCTCCTACAATGAGCAGTTCTTC.

This clone showed up just once. The chain couples TRBV5-6 to TRBJ2-7; TRBD1 matches at 8 bases. The CDR3 loop spans 15 amino acids. With V trimmed by 4 bases and J by 5 bases, 11 bases remained unmatched. Germline CDR1 and CDR2: SGHDT and YYEEEE. This CDR3 is CASSPPRTGPDEQYF. CDR3 DNA: TGTGCCAGCAGCCCCCCCAGGACAGGGCCAGACGAGCAGTACTTC.

The V and J genes are TRBV6-6 and TRBJ1-5, with D maybe TRBD1 (5 bases). V gave up 2 bases and J gave up 3 bases, with 14 bases separating them. The CDR3 contains 16 residues. CDR1 and CDR2 from the germline V gene are MNHNY and SVGAGI (reference sequence). The CDR3 bases are TGTGCCAGCAGTTACGTTGGCAGGGCGTACAATCAGCCCCAGCATTTT. It translates to CASSYVGRAYNQPQHF.

The CDR3 region is CASSGLGTNQPQHF. The CDR3 coding sequence is TGCGCCAGCAGCGGTTTAGGGACTAATCAGCCCCAGCATTTT. The rearrangement joins TRBV10-2 to TRBJ1-5; D may be TRBD1 (5 bases). Germline-derived CDR1 and CDR2 are WSHSY and SAAADI. The length of the CDR3 is 14 residues. Trimming removed 6 bases at V and 4 bases at J, with 13 bases between.

The chain couples TRBV30 to TRBJ1-3; possibly TRBD1 for D (5 bases). The germline V gene encodes CDR1 GTSNPN and CDR2 SVGIG (reference sequence). Trimming left V 3 bases short and J 0 bases short, with 9 bases between. The CDR3 spans 14 residues. CDR3 amino acids: CAWSGGTSGNTIYF. The CDR3 DNA is TGTGCCTGGAGCGGGGGGACCTCTGGAAACACCATATATTTT.

The gene calls are TRBV6-5 and TRBJ1-5; TRBD1 matches 7 bases. The trim removed 6 bases at V and 6 bases at J, leaving 11 bases unmatched. Germline CDR1 is MNHEY and CDR2 is SVGAGI. This CDR3 has 15 residues. The CDR3 region has the DNA TGTGCCAGCAGCCCCTACAGGGGCCAGGGTCAGCCCCAGCATTTT. Its protein product is CASSPYRGQGQPQHF.

V is TRBV7-9 and J is TRBJ2-1, with D perhaps matching TRBD2 (6 bases). The CDR3 loop spans 15 amino acids. Trimming removed 6 bases from V and 5 bases from J, with 17 bases in between. In germline, CDR1 is SEHNR, CDR2 FQNEAQ (reference sequence). The CDR3 loop reads CASRTPGTRHNEQFF. The CDR3 region has the DNA TGTGCCAGCAGGACCCCCGGGACTCGTCACAATGAGCAGTTCTTC. The full variable domain, completed using reference TRBV7-9 and TRBJ2-1, is DTGVSQNPRHKITKRGQNVTFRCDPISEHNRLYWYRQTLGQGPEFLTYFQNEAQLEKSRLLSDRFSAERPKGSFSTLEIQRTEQGDSAMYLCASRTPGTRHNEQFFGPGTRLTVL.

The chain joins TRBV5-1 to TRBJ2-1, with 13 bases matching TRBD2. The V gene's germline CDR1 is SGHRS and CDR2 YFSETQ. V dropped 4 bases and J dropped 6; count of bases not matched to a gene: 7. CDR3 length: 16 residues. The DNA of the CDR3 is TGCGCCAGCAGCACCTGGACTAGCGGGAGTTTCAATGAGCAGTTCTTC. Residues: CASSTWTSGSFNEQFF.

The rearrangement links TRBV5-5 to TRBJ2-5, with TRBD1 identical over 8 bases. Per the germline V gene, CDR1 is SGHKS and CDR2 is YYEKEE (reference sequence). The junction had 13 bases not matched to a gene; V was cut back by 5 bases and J by 7 bases. CDR3 length: 15 amino acids. In nucleotides, the CDR3 is TGTGCCAGCAGTTTGCGGACAGGGAATCTTGTGACCCAGTACTTC. Amino acid sequence: CASSLRTGNLVTQYF.

This chain connects TRBV7-9 to TRBJ1-4; D unresolved. V was cut by 6 bases and J by 7 bases, with 12 bases left in between. CDR1 and CDR2 (germline): SEHNR, FQNEAQ (reference sequence). The CDR3 covers 13 residues. CDR3 in amino acids: CASSSTGGEKLFF. For the CDR3, the DNA is TGTGCCAGCAGTTCAACGGGTGGTGAAAAACTGTTTTTT.

The chain employs TRBV4-3 and TRBJ2-7; D unresolved. Looked up from germline, CDR1 is LGHNA and CDR2 is YSLEER. This CDR3 is 14 amino acids long. Trimming cost V 0 bases and J 0 bases, with 6 bases left between them. CDR3 nucleotide sequence: TGCGCCAGCAGCCAAGATCGGTTCTCCTACGAGCAGTACTTC. Its protein is CASSQDRFSYEQYF.

The chain links TRBV29-1 to TRBJ2-2, with TRBD2 matching 9 bases. The J segment lost 1 base and the V segment lost 3 bases, leaving 9 bases of the junction unmatched. The CDR3 contains 17 residues. Germline V CDR1 and CDR2: SQVTM, ANQGSEA. CDR3 in DNA: TGCAGCGTTGAGAGTGTCCTAGCGGGATGGAACACCGGGGAGCTGTTTTTT. Protein sequence: CSVESVLAGWNTGELFF.

The chain is built from TRBV5-6 and TRBJ2-5; D possibly corresponds to TRBD2 (5 bases). Trimming cost V 1 base and J 14 bases, with 21 bases left between them. The CDR3 sequence is 14 residues long. Germline V lookup: CDR1 SGHDT, CDR2 YYEEEE. CDR3 in DNA: TGTGCCAGCAGCTTGTCCTCACCCGGCGGGCCATTATACTTC. Its translation: CASSLSSPGGPLYF.

The chain employs TRBV6-5 and TRBJ2-5, with D possibly matching TRBD2 (5 bases). This CDR3 has 16 amino acids. V was clipped by 0 bases and J by 2 bases, with 13 bases between them. The germline gives CDR1 MNHEY, CDR2 SVGAGI. This chain's CDR3 is CASSYSRLAAQETQYF. In nucleotides, the CDR3 is TGTGCCAGCAGTTACTCGAGGCTAGCCGCACAAGAGACCCAGTACTTC.

The chain combines TRBV9 with TRBJ2-1, with 7 bases matching TRBD2. The CDR3 runs to 18 residues. Germline V gene lookup returns CDR1 SGDLS and CDR2 YYNGEE. V lost 1 base and J lost 0; bases outside the gene matches: 10. CDR3 in DNA: TGTGCCAGCAGCGTATCCCAGCTGGGACTATACTCCTACAATGAGCAGTTCTTC. The encoded protein is CASSVSQLGLYSYNEQFF.

The V and J genes are TRBV30 and TRBJ1-6; 7 nucleotides align to TRBD1. J was trimmed by 1 base and V by 5 bases; bases with no gene match: 8. The germline gives CDR1 GTSNPN, CDR2 SVGIG (reference sequence). CDR3 length: 16 residues. As DNA, the CDR3 is TGTGCCTGGGACAGGGAATTGTGGTCCTATAATTCACCCCTCCACTTT. Its protein is CAWDRELWSYNSPLHF.

The gene calls are TRBV19 and TRBJ1-2; 7 bases agree with TRBD1. This CDR3 region has 15 residues. Germline V CDR1 and CDR2: LNHDA, SQIVND (reference sequence). V lost 7 bases to trimming and J lost 2 bases; unmatched junction nucleotides: 10. Here the CDR3 reads CASIPGGTANYGYTF. The CDR3 nucleotides are TGTGCCAGTATCCCTGGAGGGACAGCAAACTATGGCTACACCTTC. The full variable domain, completed using reference TRBV19 and TRBJ1-2, is DGGITQSPKYLFRKEGQNVTLSCEQNLNHDAMYWYRQDPGQGLRLIYYSQIVNDFQKGDIAEGYSVSREKKESFPLTVTSAQKNPTAFYLCASIPGGTANYGYTFGSGTRLTVV.

This clone was picked up one time. CDR3 sequence reads: CASSSSRGRPPYEQYF. CDR3 nucleotides: TGTGCCAGCAGCTCGTCTCGCGGGAGACCCCCCTACGAGCAGTACTTC. The rearrangement uses TRBV7-2 and TRBJ2-7, with 7 bases fitting TRBD2. Trimming removed 4 bases from V and 2 bases from J; junction bases left unmatched: 11. The germline gives CDR1 SGHTA, CDR2 FQGNSA. This CDR3 spans 16 amino acids.

This sequence joins TRBV4-2 and TRBJ2-1; 10 nucleotides align to TRBD2. Trimming took 4 bases from V and 4 from J; bases not matched to a gene: 4. The CDR3 is made up of 15 amino acids. Germline assignment: CDR1 LGHNA and CDR2 YNFKEQ. This CDR3 is CASSPLAGAYNEQFF. The CDR3 coding sequence is TGTGCCAGCAGCCCCCTAGCGGGGGCGTACAATGAGCAGTTCTTC.

The V and J genes are TRBV27 and TRBJ1-1; D unclear. With 4 bases removed from V and 1 base from J, the gap between germline ends came to 10 bases. The CDR3 spans 14 residues. Germline V lookup: CDR1 MNHEY, CDR2 SMNVEV (reference sequence). The CDR3 nucleotides are TGTGCCAGCAGTTCCGACAACTGGAACACTGAAGCTTTCTTT. It encodes CASSSDNWNTEAFF.

V gene TRBV6-5 combines with J gene TRBJ2-7; 8 bases agree with TRBD1. This CDR3 is 14 amino acids long. CDR1 is MNHEY, CDR2 SVGAGI, per germline. Trimming at V came to 2 bases and at J to 7 bases, leaving 7 bases not matched to a gene. The CDR3 DNA sequence: TGTGCCAGCAGTTACATCGACAGGGGCCAAGAGCAGTACTTC. This codes for CASSYIDRGQEQYF.

The rearrangement uses TRBV6-4 and TRBJ2-6, with 8 positions matching TRBD1. The junction had 6 bases not matched to a gene; V was cut back by 6 bases and J by 2 bases. This CDR3 region has 16 residues. Germline CDR1 and CDR2: MRHNA and SNTAGT. This CDR3 is CASSADRDAGANVLTF. As DNA, the CDR3 is TGTGCCAGCAGCGCGGACAGGGACGCTGGGGCCAACGTCCTGACTTTC.

The genes are TRBV11-2 and TRBJ2-1; D ambiguous. The CDR3 extends over 15 amino acids. V was cut by 3 bases and J by 3 bases, with 12 bases left in between. Per germline, CDR1 SGHAT and CDR2 FQNNGV. The CDR3 DNA follows: TGTGCCAGCAGCTTCTCCCAGTCGGGCTACAATGAGCAGTTCTTC. This gives the protein CASSFSQSGYNEQFF.

This clone was detected only once. The rearrangement joins TRBV6-5 to TRBJ1-2; D remains unclear. The CDR3 covers 14 residues. Between the trimmed V and J ends, which lost 2 bases and 2 bases, there was a span of 9 bases. Per germline, CDR1 MNHEY and CDR2 SVGAGI. The CDR3 sequence is CASSYGETNYGYTF. In nucleotides, the CDR3 is TGTGCCAGCAGTTACGGGGAGACCAACTATGGCTACACCTTC.